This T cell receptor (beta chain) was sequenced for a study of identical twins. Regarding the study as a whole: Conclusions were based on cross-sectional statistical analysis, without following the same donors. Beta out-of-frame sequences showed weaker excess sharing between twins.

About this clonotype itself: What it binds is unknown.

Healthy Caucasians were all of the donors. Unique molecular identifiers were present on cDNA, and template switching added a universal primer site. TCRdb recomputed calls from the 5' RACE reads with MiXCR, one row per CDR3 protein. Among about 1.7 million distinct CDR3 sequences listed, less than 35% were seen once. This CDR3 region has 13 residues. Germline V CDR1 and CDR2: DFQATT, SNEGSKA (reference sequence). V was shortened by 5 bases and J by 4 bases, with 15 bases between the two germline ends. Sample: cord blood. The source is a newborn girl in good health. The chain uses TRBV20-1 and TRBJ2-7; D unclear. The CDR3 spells CSAHPRAGYEQYF. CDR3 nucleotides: TGCAGTGCTCATCCTAGAGCCGGGTACGAGCAGTACTTC.